What follows are 24 T cell receptor beta chains derived from one specimen sequenced in a study of OX40 agonist ivuxolimab in advanced cancers. TCRdb keeps only in-frame clones here, not all; method: immunoSEQ multiplex PCR. The sample lists 65,000 to 90,000 clones, roughly 90% occurring once. Specimen: CD4+ or CD8+ T cells sorted from blood, collected in a trial of the OX40 agonist ivuxolimab. The receptors were sampled from an adult with an advanced solid tumor such as melanoma, head and neck, liver or kidney cancer.

This sequence joins TRBV12-5 and TRBJ1-1; no clear D. Germline CDR1 is LGHNT and CDR2 is FRNRAP. This CDR3 has 14 amino acids. Trimming pared 3 bases from V and 2 bases from J, leaving 10 bases between. In nucleotides, the CDR3 is TGTGCTAGTGGTTTTGACGGACCCAACACTGAAGCTTTCTTT. Residues: CASGFDGPNTEAFF.

The genes are TRBV10-2 and TRBJ2-6; 11 bases are a match to TRBD1. Germline CDR1 WSHSY, CDR2 SAAADI. Trimming cost V 6 bases and J 4 bases; bases outside gene matches: 5. The CDR3 runs to 16 residues. The CDR3 DNA follows: TGCGCCAGCAGCGGGACAGGGGGTTCGGGGGCCAACGTCCTGACTTTC. Its protein product is CASSGTGGSGANVLTF.

The chain joins TRBV4-3 to TRBJ2-3; the D gene is possibly TRBD2 (7 bases). The germline gives CDR1 LGHNA, CDR2 YSLEER. V gave up 0 bases and J gave up 0 bases, with 10 bases separating them. This CDR3 comprises 16 residues. The CDR3 sequence is CASSQDGGASTDTQYF. CDR3 DNA sequence: TGCGCCAGCAGCCAAGATGGGGGGGCCAGCACAGATACGCAGTATTTT.

V is TRBV11-2 and J is TRBJ2-7; tentatively, D is TRBD2 (6 bases). This CDR3 region has 14 residues. Germline values: CDR1 SGHAT, CDR2 FQNNGV. V dropped 4 bases and J dropped 3 bases, with 13 bases sitting between them. The CDR3 protein is CASSWGPRDYEQYF. The CDR3 coding sequence is TGTGCCAGCAGCTGGGGACCGCGGGACTACGAGCAGTACTTC.

The CDR3 here is CASSLGPSGLSYNEQFF. CDR3 sequence (DNA): TGTGCCAGCAGCTTGGGACCCTCGGGACTCTCCTACAATGAGCAGTTCTTC. The chain employs TRBV5-6 and TRBJ2-1, with D possibly matching TRBD2 (6 bases). The germline V and J ends were trimmed by 0 bases and 0 bases, with 13 bases remaining between them. The germline CDR1 and CDR2 sequences are SGHDT and YYEEEE. The CDR3 spans 17 residues.

Remarks on this clone: At one boundary the junction diverges from the germline segment, which might be a read error. This chain connects TRBV18 to TRBJ1-1; 7 bases agree with TRBD1. The CDR3 is made up of 14 amino acids. The germline V gene encodes CDR1 KGHSH and CDR2 LQKENI. The CDR3 reads CASSPTGLKTEAFF. The DNA for the CDR3 is TGTGCCAGCTCACCGACAGGGCTGAAAACTGAAGCTTTCTTT.

J is TRBJ1-1 and V is TRBV18, with TRBD1 as a possible D gene (6 bases). Germline CDR1 is KGHSH and CDR2 is LQKENI. The CDR3 consists of 15 residues. V was cut by 2 bases and J by 3 bases, with 13 bases left in between. The CDR3 reads CASSPMQGLDTEAFF. CDR3 sequence (DNA): TGTGCCAGCTCACCAATGCAGGGGTTGGACACTGAAGCTTTCTTT.

This clone has a single count. The genes are TRBV5-1 and TRBJ2-3; D unresolved. This CDR3 is 15 amino acids long. Germline loops: CDR1 SGHRS, CDR2 YFSETQ. Trimming removed 3 bases from V and 3 bases from J, with 14 bases in between. The CDR3, as DNA: TGCGCCAGCAGCTCCCGGTCTCATGTGACAGATACGCAGTATTTT. The encoded protein is CASSSRSHVTDTQYF.

The CDR3 DNA reads TGTGCCAGCAGAGAGACTGGGGTCACAGATACGCAGTATTTT. It specifies CASRETGVTDTQYF. The chain joins TRBV2 to TRBJ2-3; D is uncertain. This CDR3 is 14 amino acids long. Trimming cost V 6 bases and J 2 bases, with 12 bases left between them. Per the germline V gene, CDR1 is SNHLY and CDR2 is FYNNEI.

This rearrangement joins TRBV2 to TRBJ2-7; TRBD2 aligns across 16 bases. V gave up 7 bases and J gave up 2 bases; unmatched junction bases: 5. CDR3 length: 16 amino acids. The germline gives CDR1 SNHLY, CDR2 FYNNEI. CDR3 nucleotides: TGTGCCAGCATCCAGGGACTAGCGGGAGGGCCCTACGAGCAGTACTTC. Protein sequence: CASIQGLAGGPYEQYF.

The rearrangement joins TRBV7-9 to TRBJ2-3, with no clear D. The CDR3 has 15 residues. The germline CDR1 and CDR2 sequences are SEHNR and FQNEAQ (reference sequence). Trimming stripped 4 bases from V and 0 bases from J, with 11 bases between. The CDR3 spells CASSSTLPSTDTQYF. CDR3 DNA sequence: TGTGCCAGCAGCTCGACACTACCTAGCACAGATACGCAGTATTTT.

V gene TRBV19 combines with J gene TRBJ1-5, with a possible D match to TRBD1 (6 bases). Germline loops: CDR1 LNHDA, CDR2 SQIVND (reference sequence). V lost 10 bases to trimming and J lost 7 bases, with 20 bases between them. The CDR3 is 14 amino acids. CDR3: CATSLGGGQQPQHF. CDR3 nucleotides: TGTGCCACTTCCCTAGGAGGGGGTCAACAGCCCCAGCATTTT.

The chain uses TRBV10-2 and TRBJ2-2; D is ambiguous. V lost 3 bases to trimming and J lost 5 bases, with 7 bases between them. Germline V gives CDR1 WSHSY, CDR2 SAAADI. The CDR3 is 13 residues long. The CDR3: CASSEQQTGELFF. The CDR3 DNA reads as TGCGCCAGCAGTGAACAGCAGACCGGGGAGCTGTTTTTT.

CDR3 amino acids: CASSDGTVRYEQYF. In DNA, the CDR3 is TGTGCCAGCAGTGATGGGACAGTTCGTTACGAGCAGTACTTC. The chain uses TRBV6-1 and TRBJ2-7; 7 bases are shared with TRBD1. The germline V gene has CDR1 MNHNS and CDR2 SASEGT. The CDR3 loop spans 14 amino acids. Trimming at V came to 3 bases and at J to 4 bases, leaving 6 bases not matched to a gene.

V is TRBV6-1 and J is TRBJ2-2; the D gene is possibly TRBD2 (6 bases). Germline assignment: CDR1 MNHNS and CDR2 SASEGT. The CDR3 length is 13 residues. With 6 bases removed from V and 6 bases from J, the gap between germline ends came to 11 bases. The CDR3 coding sequence is TGTGCCAGCAGGGGACTGGCCCCCGGGGAGCTGTTTTTT. This translates into CASRGLAPGELFF.

The rearrangement uses TRBV5-4 and TRBJ1-1; D gene unclear. V shed 1 base and J shed 1 base, with 14 bases lying between them. The length of the CDR3 is 16 residues. Per the germline V gene, CDR1 is SGHNT and CDR2 is YYREEE (reference sequence). CDR3 nucleotide sequence: TGTGCCAGCAGCTTGTTTAGTCGGCGGCCGAACACTGAAGCTTTCTTT. It translates to CASSLFSRRPNTEAFF.

V gene TRBV29-1 combines with J gene TRBJ2-7; the match to TRBD2 covers 12 bases. This CDR3 contains 14 residues. The junction had 9 bases not matched to a gene; V was cut back by 5 bases and J by 7 bases. Germline values: CDR1 SQVTM, CDR2 ANQGSEA. The CDR3 spells CSVWTSGNGSEQYF. CDR3 in DNA: TGCAGCGTTTGGACTAGCGGGAATGGTTCGGAGCAGTACTTC.

The chain is built from TRBV6-5 and TRBJ1-3; 8 bases are shared with TRBD1. The CDR3 is made up of 15 amino acids. V trimming: 3 bases; J trimming: 4 bases; junction bases outside the gene matches: 5. Germline CDR1 and CDR2: MNHEY and SVGAGI. CDR3 DNA: TGTGCCAGCAGTTATCTACAGGGGGGAGGAAACACCATATATTTT. Translation: CASSYLQGGGNTIYF.

V gene TRBV27 combines with J gene TRBJ2-1, with TRBD1 as a possible D gene (5 bases). CDR1 is MNHEY, CDR2 SMNVEV, per germline (reference sequence). The CDR3 has 15 amino acids. V lost 5 bases to trimming and J lost 8 bases, with 19 bases between them. CDR3 sequence reads: CASSGLTDWVYEQFF. The CDR3 coding sequence is TGTGCCAGCAGTGGGCTGACAGATTGGGTCTATGAGCAGTTCTTC.

The chain uses TRBV7-9 and TRBJ2-2, with 9 nucleotides matching TRBD1. Trimming cost V 5 bases and J 1 base; bases outside gene matches: 2. Looked up from germline, CDR1 is SEHNR and CDR2 is FQNEAQ (reference sequence). This CDR3 comprises 15 residues. The CDR3 region is CASSGQGWNTGELFF. CDR3 nucleotide sequence: TGTGCCAGCAGCGGACAGGGGTGGAACACCGGGGAGCTGTTTTTT.

This sequence joins TRBV18 and TRBJ2-7; 14 nucleotides agree with TRBD2. Germline V gene lookup returns CDR1 KGHSH and CDR2 LQKENI. The CDR3 is 15 residues long. Trimming removed 3 bases from V and 4 bases from J; junction bases left unmatched: 2. CDR3 DNA: TGTGCCAGCTCACCCGGACTAGCGGGAGGTTACGAGCAGTACTTC. It encodes CASSPGLAGGYEQYF.

The rearrangement joins TRBV5-4 to TRBJ2-7; TRBD1 is a possible D gene (5 bases). The germline CDR1 and CDR2 sequences are SGHNT and YYREEE (reference sequence). The CDR3 is 15 amino acids. Deletions cut 4 bases from V and 3 bases from J, with 17 bases between. The DNA of the CDR3 is TGTGCCAGCAGCGCGAAGGGGATGGCTAGCTACGAGCAGTACTTC. This translates into CASSAKGMASYEQYF.

V gene TRBV18 combines with J gene TRBJ1-4; 8 positions match TRBD1. V shed 4 bases and J 7 bases; nucleotides not matched to a gene: 5. Germline-derived CDR1 and CDR2 are KGHSH and LQKENI. The CDR3 consists of 14 residues. CDR3: CASSQSGGSEKLFF. DNA for the CDR3: TGTGCCAGCTCACAATCAGGGGGCAGTGAAAAACTGTTTTTT. Together with reference TRBV18 and TRBJ1-4, the CDR3 gives the full variable domain: NAGVMQNPRHLVRRRGQEARLRCSPMKGHSHVYWYRQLPEEGLKFMVYLQKENIIDESGMPKERFSAEFPKEGPSILRIQQVVRGDSAAYFCASSQSGGSEKLFFGSGTQLSVL.

The CDR3 sequence is CASSPGGPGELFF. For the CDR3, the DNA is TGTGCCAGCAGCCCTGGCGGGCCGGGGGAGCTGTTTTTT. The V gene is TRBV14, the J gene TRBJ2-2, with a tentative D call TRBD2 (5 bases). This CDR3 region has 13 residues. V was shortened by 4 bases and J by 8 bases, with 11 bases between the two germline ends. Germline V gives CDR1 SGHDN, CDR2 FVKESK. Full variable domain (outside the CDR3, taken from reference TRBV14 and TRBJ2-2): EAGVTQFPSHSVIEKGQTVTLRCDPISGHDNLYWYRRVMGKEIKFLLHFVKESKQDESGMPNNRFLAERTGGTYSTLKVQPAELEDSGVYFCASSPGGPGELFFGEGSRLTVL.